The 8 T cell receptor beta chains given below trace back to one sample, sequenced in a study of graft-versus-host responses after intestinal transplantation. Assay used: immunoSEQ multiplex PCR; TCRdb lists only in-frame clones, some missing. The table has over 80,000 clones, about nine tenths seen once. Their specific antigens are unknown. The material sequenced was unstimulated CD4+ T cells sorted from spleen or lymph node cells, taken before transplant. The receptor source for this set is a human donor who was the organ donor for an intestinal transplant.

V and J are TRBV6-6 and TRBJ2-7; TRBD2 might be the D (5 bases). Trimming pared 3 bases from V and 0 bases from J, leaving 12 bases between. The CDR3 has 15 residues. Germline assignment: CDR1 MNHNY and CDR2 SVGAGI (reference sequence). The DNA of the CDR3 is TGTGCCAGCAGTTATGTCCTAGCCGCCTCCTACGAGCAGTACTTC. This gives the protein CASSYVLAASYEQYF.

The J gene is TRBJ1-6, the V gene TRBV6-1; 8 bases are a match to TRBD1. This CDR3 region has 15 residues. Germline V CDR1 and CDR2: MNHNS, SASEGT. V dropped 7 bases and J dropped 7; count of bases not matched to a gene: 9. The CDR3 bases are TGTGCCAGCACTGACAGGGGAATTTGGAATTCACCCCTCCACTTT. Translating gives CASTDRGIWNSPLHF.

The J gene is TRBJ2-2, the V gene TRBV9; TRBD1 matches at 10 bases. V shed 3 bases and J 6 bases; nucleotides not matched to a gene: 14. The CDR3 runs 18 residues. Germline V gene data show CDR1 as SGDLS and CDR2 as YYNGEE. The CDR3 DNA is TGTGCCAGCAGCGCCATAACCCTCCGGGACAGGGGACCCGGGGAGCTGTTTTTT. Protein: CASSAITLRDRGPGELFF.

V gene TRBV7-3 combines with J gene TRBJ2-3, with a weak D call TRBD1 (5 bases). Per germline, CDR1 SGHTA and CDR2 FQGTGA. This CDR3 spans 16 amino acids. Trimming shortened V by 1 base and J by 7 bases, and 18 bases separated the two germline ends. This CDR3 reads CASSLKSGISPNTQYF. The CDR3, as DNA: TGTGCCAGCAGCTTAAAGTCAGGGATTAGCCCTAATACGCAGTATTTT.

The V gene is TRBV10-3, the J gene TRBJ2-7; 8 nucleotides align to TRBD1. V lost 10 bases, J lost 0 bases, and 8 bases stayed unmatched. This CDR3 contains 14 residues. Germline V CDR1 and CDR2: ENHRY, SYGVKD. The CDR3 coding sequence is TGTGCCACCCCTCCGGGACAGGACTCCTACGAGCAGTACTTC. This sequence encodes CATPPGQDSYEQYF.

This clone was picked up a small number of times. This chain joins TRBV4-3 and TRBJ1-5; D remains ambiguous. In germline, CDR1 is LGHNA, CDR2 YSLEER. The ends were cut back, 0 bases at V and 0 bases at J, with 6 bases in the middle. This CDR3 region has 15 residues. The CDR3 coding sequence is TGCGCCAGCAGCCAAGATGTAAATAGCAATCAGCCCCAGCATTTT. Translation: CASSQDVNSNQPQHF.

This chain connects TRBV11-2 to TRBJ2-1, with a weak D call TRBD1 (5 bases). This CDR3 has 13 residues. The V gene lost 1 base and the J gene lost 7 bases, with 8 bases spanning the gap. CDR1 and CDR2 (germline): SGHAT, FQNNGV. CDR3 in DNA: TGTGCCAGCAGCTTAGCAGGGAATAATGAGCAGTTCTTC. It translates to CASSLAGNNEQFF.

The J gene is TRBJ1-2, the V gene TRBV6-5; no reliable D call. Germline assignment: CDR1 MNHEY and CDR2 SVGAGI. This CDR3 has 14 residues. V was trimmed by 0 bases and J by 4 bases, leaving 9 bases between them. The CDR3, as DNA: TGTGCCAGCAGTTACTCGCAGAGAGGCTATGGCTACACCTTC. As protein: CASSYSQRGYGYTF.